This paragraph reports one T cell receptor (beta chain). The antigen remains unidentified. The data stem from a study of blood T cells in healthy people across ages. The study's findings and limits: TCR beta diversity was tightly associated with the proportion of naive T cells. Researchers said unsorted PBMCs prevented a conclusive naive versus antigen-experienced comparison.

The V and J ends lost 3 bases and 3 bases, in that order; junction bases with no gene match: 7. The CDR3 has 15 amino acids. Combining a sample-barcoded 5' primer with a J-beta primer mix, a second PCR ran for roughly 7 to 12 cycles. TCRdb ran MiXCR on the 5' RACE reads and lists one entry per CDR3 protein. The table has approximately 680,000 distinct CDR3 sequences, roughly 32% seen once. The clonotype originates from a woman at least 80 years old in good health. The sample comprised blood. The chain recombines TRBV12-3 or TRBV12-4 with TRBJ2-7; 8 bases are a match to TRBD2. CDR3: CASSFAAGGGYEQYF. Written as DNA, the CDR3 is TGTGCCAGCAGTTTCGCGGCGGGAGGAGGCTACGAGCAGTACTTC.